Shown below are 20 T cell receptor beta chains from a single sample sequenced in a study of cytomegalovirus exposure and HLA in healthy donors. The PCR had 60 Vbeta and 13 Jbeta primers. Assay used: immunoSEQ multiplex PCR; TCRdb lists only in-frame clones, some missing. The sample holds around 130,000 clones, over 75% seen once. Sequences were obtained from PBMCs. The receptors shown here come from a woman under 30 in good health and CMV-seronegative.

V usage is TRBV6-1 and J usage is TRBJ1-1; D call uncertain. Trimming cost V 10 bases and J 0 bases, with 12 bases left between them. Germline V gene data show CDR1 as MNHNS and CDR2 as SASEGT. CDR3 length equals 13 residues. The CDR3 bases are TGTGCCATCTCCCGGGAGGTGAACACTGAAGCTTTCTTT. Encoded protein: CAISREVNTEAFF.

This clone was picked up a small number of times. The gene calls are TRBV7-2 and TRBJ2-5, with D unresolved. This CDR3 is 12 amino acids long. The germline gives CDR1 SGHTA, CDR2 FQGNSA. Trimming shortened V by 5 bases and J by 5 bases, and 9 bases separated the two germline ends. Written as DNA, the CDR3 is TGTGCCAGCAGCCCAAATCGGGAGACCCAGTACTTC. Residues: CASSPNRETQYF. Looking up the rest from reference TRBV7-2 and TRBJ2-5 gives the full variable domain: GAGVSQSPSNKVTEKGKDVELRCDPISGHTALYWYRQSLGQGLEFLIYFQGNSAPDKSGLPSDRFSAERTGGSVSTLTIQRTQQEDSAVYLCASSPNRETQYFGPGTRLLVL.

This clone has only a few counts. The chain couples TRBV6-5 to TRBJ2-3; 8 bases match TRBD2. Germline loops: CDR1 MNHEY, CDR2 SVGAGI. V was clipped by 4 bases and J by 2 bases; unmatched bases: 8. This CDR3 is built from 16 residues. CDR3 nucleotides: TGTGCCAGCAGTTTCGGGACTAGAGGGGTCACAGATACGCAGTATTTT. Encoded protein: CASSFGTRGVTDTQYF.

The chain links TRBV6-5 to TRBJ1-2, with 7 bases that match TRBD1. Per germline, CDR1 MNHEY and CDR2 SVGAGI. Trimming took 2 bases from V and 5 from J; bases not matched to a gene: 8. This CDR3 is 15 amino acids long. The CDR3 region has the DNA TGTGCCAGCAGTTACGTAGAAGGGGGCCAGTATGGCTACACCTTC. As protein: CASSYVEGGQYGYTF.

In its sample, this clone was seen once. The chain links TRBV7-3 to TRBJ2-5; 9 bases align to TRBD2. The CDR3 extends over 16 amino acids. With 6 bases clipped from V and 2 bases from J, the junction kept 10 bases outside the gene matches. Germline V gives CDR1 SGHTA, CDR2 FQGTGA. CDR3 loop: CASSEGTSSRQETQYF. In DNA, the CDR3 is TGTGCCAGCAGTGAAGGGACTAGCAGTCGGCAAGAGACCCAGTACTTC.

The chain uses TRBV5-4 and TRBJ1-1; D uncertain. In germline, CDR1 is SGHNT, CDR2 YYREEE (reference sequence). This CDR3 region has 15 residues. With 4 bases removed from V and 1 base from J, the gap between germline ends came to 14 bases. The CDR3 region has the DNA TGTGCCAGCAGCCCGGGAGGTGTTGGGAACACTGAAGCTTTCTTT. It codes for CASSPGGVGNTEAFF.

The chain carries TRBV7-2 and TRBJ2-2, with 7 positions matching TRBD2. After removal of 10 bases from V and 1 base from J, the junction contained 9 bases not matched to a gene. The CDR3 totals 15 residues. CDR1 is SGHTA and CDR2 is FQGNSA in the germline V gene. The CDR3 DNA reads TGTGCCACTAGTCGCCCGGGGGGGAACACCGGGGAGCTGTTTTTT. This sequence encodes CATSRPGGNTGELFF.

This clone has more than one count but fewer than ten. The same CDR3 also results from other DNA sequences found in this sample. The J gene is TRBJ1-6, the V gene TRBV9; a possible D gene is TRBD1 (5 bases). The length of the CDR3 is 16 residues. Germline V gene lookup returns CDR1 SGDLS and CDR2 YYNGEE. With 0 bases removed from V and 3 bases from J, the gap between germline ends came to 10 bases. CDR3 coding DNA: TGTGCCAGCAGCGTAGGCGGGGGAAGCTATAATTCACCCCTCCACTTT. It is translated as CASSVGGGSYNSPLHF.

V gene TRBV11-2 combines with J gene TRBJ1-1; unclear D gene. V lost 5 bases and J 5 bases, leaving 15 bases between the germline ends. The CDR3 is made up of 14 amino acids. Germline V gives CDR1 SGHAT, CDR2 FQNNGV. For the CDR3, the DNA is TGTGCCAGCAGCGACCTGCGGGCGGGGACTGAAGCTTTCTTT. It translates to CASSDLRAGTEAFF.

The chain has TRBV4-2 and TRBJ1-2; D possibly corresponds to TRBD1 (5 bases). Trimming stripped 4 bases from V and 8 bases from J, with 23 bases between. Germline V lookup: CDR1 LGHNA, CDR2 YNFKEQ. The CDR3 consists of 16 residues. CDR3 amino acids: CASSLTRREGVRGYTF. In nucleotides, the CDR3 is TGTGCCAGCAGCCTGACTAGGAGGGAAGGGGTAAGGGGCTACACCTTC.

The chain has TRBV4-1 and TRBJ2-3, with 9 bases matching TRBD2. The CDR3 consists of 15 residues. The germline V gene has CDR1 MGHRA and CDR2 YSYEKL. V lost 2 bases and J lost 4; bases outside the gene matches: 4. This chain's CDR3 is CASSQTRTSADTQYF. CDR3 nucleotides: TGCGCCAGCAGCCAAACCCGGACTAGCGCAGATACGCAGTATTTT.

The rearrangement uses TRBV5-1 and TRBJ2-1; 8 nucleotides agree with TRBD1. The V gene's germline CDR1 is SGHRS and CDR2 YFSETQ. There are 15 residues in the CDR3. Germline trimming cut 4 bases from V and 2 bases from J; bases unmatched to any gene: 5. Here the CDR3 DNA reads TGCGCCAGCAGCCCCGGACAGGGCGCCTACAATGAGCAGTTCTTC. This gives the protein CASSPGQGAYNEQFF. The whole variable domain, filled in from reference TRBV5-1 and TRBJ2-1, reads KAGVTQTPRYLIKTRGQQVTLSCSPISGHRSVSWYQQTPGQGLQFLFEYFSETQRNKGNFPGRFSGRQFSNSRSEMNVSTLELGDSALYLCASSPGQGAYNEQFFGPGTRLTVL.

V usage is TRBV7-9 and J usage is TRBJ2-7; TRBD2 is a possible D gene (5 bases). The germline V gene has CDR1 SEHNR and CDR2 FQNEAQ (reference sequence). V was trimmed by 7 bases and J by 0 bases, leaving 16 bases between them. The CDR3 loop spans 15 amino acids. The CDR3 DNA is TGTGCCAGCACCAATCCTAACGGGGACTCCTACGAGCAGTACTTC. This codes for CASTNPNGDSYEQYF.

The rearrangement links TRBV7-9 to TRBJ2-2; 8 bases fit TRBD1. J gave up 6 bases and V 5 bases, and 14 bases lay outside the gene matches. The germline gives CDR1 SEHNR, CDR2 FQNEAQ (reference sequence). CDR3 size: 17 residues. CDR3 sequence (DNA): TGTGCCAGCAGCCGGCTCGGGTGGACAGGGATTTCCGGGGAGCTGTTTTTT. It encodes CASSRLGWTGISGELFF.

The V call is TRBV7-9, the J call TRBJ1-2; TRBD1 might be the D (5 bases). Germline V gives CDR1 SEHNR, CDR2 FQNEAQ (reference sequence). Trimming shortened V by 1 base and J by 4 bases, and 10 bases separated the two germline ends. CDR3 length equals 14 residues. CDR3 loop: CASSLGQGFYGYTF. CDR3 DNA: TGTGCCAGCAGCTTAGGGCAGGGATTCTATGGCTACACCTTC.

CDR3 in DNA: TGTGCCAGCAGCTTGGGAGACAGGGGTAAGGACGAGCAGTACTTC. It is translated as CASSLGDRGKDEQYF. V gene TRBV5-4 combines with J gene TRBJ2-7; 8 bases line up with TRBD1. Germline CDR1 reads SGHNT; CDR2 reads YYREEE (reference sequence). The CDR3 spans 15 residues. V trimming: 0 bases; J trimming: 5 bases; junction bases outside the gene matches: 7.

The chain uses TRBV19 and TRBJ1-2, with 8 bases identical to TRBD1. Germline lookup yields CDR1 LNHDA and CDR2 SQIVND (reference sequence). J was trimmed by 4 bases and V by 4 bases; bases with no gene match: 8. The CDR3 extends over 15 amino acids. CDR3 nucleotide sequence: TGTGCCAGTAGTACAGGAACGACAGGGGTCTATGGCTACACCTTC. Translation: CASSTGTTGVYGYTF.

CDR3 nucleotide sequence: TGTGCCAGCAGCTTACGGTATTTTGGACAGGGGGCTTACAATGAGCAGTTCTTC. Protein sequence: CASSLRYFGQGAYNEQFF. The chain links TRBV7-6 to TRBJ2-1; 11 bases line up with TRBD1. Germline V CDR1 and CDR2: SGHVS, FNYEAQ. With 2 bases clipped from V and 4 bases from J, the junction kept 10 bases outside the gene matches. This CDR3 contains 18 residues.

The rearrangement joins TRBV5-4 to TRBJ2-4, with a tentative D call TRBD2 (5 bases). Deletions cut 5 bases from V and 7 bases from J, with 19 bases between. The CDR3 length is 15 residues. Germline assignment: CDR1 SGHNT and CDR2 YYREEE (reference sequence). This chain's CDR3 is CASSPPGSRGNIQYF. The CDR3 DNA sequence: TGTGCCAGCAGTCCTCCGGGATCCAGAGGGAACATTCAGTACTTC.

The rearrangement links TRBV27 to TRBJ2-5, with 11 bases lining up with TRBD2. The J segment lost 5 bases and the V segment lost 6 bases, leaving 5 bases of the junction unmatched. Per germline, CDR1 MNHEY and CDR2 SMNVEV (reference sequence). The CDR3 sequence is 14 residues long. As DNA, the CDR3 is TGTGCCAGCAGACTAGCGGGGGTCGTTGAGACCCAGTACTTC. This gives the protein CASRLAGVVETQYF.